Listed here are 17 T cell receptor beta chains from one sample, sequenced in a study of T cell responses to AZD1222 COVID-19 vaccine. The method was immunoSEQ multiplex PCR; TCRdb's version includes in-frame clones alone and lacks a portion of them. The repertoire holds approximately 150,000 clones, with over 85% as singletons. The sequencing used peripheral blood, collected on day 0 of MenACWY control vaccination. These receptors originate from an adult in good health.

This clone was seen just once. V is TRBV5-4 and J is TRBJ1-2; D may be TRBD1 (5 bases). V lost 4 bases, J lost 8 bases, and 15 bases lay in between. This CDR3 region has 13 residues. Germline loops: CDR1 SGHNT, CDR2 YYREEE (reference sequence). The CDR3 here is CASSPPGVGGYTF. CDR3 bases: TGTGCCAGCAGCCCCCCGGGGGTTGGGGGCTACACCTTC.

This clone is a singleton in its sample. The rearrangement uses TRBV4-3 and TRBJ1-6; D uncertain. Germline CDR1 reads LGHNA; CDR2 reads YSLEER. V gave up 0 bases and J gave up 7 bases, with 16 bases separating them. CDR3 length: 17 amino acids. Here the CDR3 DNA reads TGCGCCAGCAGCCAAGATCGGGGATCCTACCAAAATTCACCCCTCCACTTT. This encodes CASSQDRGSYQNSPLHF.

The chain combines TRBV6-2 or TRBV6-3 with TRBJ1-2; 8 bases are a match to TRBD1. In germline, CDR1 is MNHEY, CDR2 SVGEGT. The V gene end was trimmed by 6 bases and the J gene end by 7 bases; junction bases not matched to a gene: 10. This CDR3 comprises 14 residues. CDR3: CASSSDPGGFGYTF. The CDR3 coding sequence is TGTGCCAGCAGCTCCGACCCAGGGGGCTTTGGCTACACCTTC.

V and J are TRBV29-1 and TRBJ2-1; TRBD1 aligns across 9 bases. The CDR3 sequence is 15 residues long. Germline loops: CDR1 SQVTM, CDR2 ANQGSEA. The V gene end was trimmed by 6 bases and the J gene end by 6 bases; junction bases not matched to a gene: 12. The CDR3 sequence is CSVGGGQGMINEQFF. The CDR3 DNA follows: TGCAGCGTGGGAGGGGGACAGGGAATGATCAATGAGCAGTTCTTC.

The rearrangement links TRBV7-9 to TRBJ2-1; 13 bases line up with TRBD2. Trimming cost V 5 bases and J 6 bases; bases outside gene matches: 10. The CDR3 has 17 residues. Germline V lookup: CDR1 SEHNR, CDR2 FQNEAQ (reference sequence). The CDR3 DNA is TGTGCCAGCAGCCCCCTCAGACTAGCGGGAGGATTCAATGAGCAGTTCTTC. It translates to CASSPLRLAGGFNEQFF.

The V gene is TRBV7-2, the J gene TRBJ1-1; D is perhaps TRBD1 (5 bases). Per the germline V gene, CDR1 is SGHTA and CDR2 is FQGNSA. Trimming took off 8 bases at V and 3 bases at J, with 13 bases between the two ends. The CDR3 runs to 13 residues. The CDR3 sequence is CASSRRGDTEAFF. The CDR3 DNA reads TGTGCCAGCTCGCGGAGAGGGGACACTGAAGCTTTCTTT. Combining the CDR3 with reference TRBV7-2 and TRBJ1-1 gives the whole variable domain GAGVSQSPSNKVTEKGKDVELRCDPISGHTALYWYRQSLGQGLEFLIYFQGNSAPDKSGLPSDRFSAERTGGSVSTLTIQRTQQEDSAVYLCASSRRGDTEAFFGQGTRLTVV.

The CDR3 spells CASSYETGGRFQPQHF. CDR3 nucleotides: TGTGCCAGCAGCTACGAAACAGGGGGTAGGTTTCAGCCCCAGCATTTT. The chain carries TRBV5-5 and TRBJ1-5, with 8 bases that match TRBD1. The germline V gene has CDR1 SGHKS and CDR2 YYEKEE (reference sequence). The CDR3 is 16 residues long. The V and J ends lost 3 bases and 6 bases, in that order; junction bases with no gene match: 11.

The gene calls are TRBV30 and TRBJ2-1; the D gene could be TRBD1 or TRBD2 (5 bases each). Trimming shortened V by 0 bases and J by 5 bases, and 11 bases separated the two germline ends. The CDR3 is 14 amino acids. The germline CDR1 and CDR2 sequences are GTSNPN and SVGIG (reference sequence). The CDR3 region has the DNA TGTGCCTGGAGTGTAGGGGAGTCCCACAATGAGCAGTTCTTC. Amino acid sequence: CAWSVGESHNEQFF.

The gene calls are TRBV30 and TRBJ2-2; D is ambiguous. The CDR3 covers 13 residues. Germline loops: CDR1 GTSNPN, CDR2 SVGIG (reference sequence). With 0 bases removed from V and 3 bases from J, the gap between germline ends came to 5 bases. This CDR3 is CAWSVLYTGELFF. In DNA, the CDR3 is TGTGCCTGGAGTGTACTTTACACCGGGGAGCTGTTTTTT.

The chain links TRBV27 to TRBJ2-1, with 11 bases lining up with TRBD2. The CDR3 loop spans 15 amino acids. The ends lost 3 bases at V and 4 bases at J; junction bases unmatched: 2. Looked up from germline, CDR1 is MNHEY and CDR2 is SMNVEV (reference sequence). The CDR3 loop reads CASSLGLAVYNEQFF. CDR3 coding DNA: TGTGCCAGCAGTTTGGGACTAGCGGTGTACAATGAGCAGTTCTTC.

This chain connects TRBV12-3 or TRBV12-4 to TRBJ1-5; unclear D gene. V shed 2 bases and J shed 5 bases, with 4 bases lying between them. The CDR3 spans 12 residues. The CDR3 DNA reads as TGTGCCAGCAGTTTATCCCATCAGCCCCAGCATTTT. It specifies CASSLSHQPQHF.

The chain links TRBV7-2 to TRBJ2-7; 13 positions agree with TRBD2. This CDR3 comprises 15 residues. V trimming: 5 bases; J trimming: 7 bases; junction bases outside the gene matches: 8. Germline lookup yields CDR1 SGHTA and CDR2 FQGNSA. CDR3 sequence reads: CASSPTSGGAWEQYF. The CDR3 nucleotides are TGTGCCAGCAGCCCAACTAGCGGGGGGGCGTGGGAGCAGTACTTC.

The chain recombines TRBV6-6 with TRBJ1-1; tentative D call: TRBD1 (5 bases). The CDR3 length is 14 residues. Germline V gives CDR1 MNHNY, CDR2 SVGAGI (reference sequence). Trimming shortened V by 5 bases and J by 5 bases, and 15 bases separated the two germline ends. Here the CDR3 reads CASSSMGVGTEAFF. As DNA, the CDR3 is TGTGCCAGCAGTAGCATGGGGGTGGGAACTGAAGCTTTCTTT.

The chain carries TRBV20-1 and TRBJ1-6, with unresolved D. The CDR3 contains 15 residues. V lost 3 bases, J lost 0 bases, and 9 bases lay in between. Germline CDR1 is DFQATT and CDR2 is SNEGSKA (reference sequence). The CDR3 region has the DNA TGCAGTGCTAGTGGGGTTAGCTCCTATAATTCACCCCTCCACTTT. It codes for CSASGVSSYNSPLHF.

The chain joins TRBV5-1 to TRBJ2-2; TRBD1 matches at 7 bases. The junction had 0 bases not matched to a gene; V was cut back by 0 bases and J by 4 bases. Germline lookup yields CDR1 SGHRS and CDR2 YFSETQ. CDR3 length: 14 amino acids. The DNA for the CDR3 is TGCGCCAGCAGCTTGGGGGACAGCACCGGGGAGCTGTTTTTT. It specifies CASSLGDSTGELFF.

This chain links TRBV20-1 with TRBJ2-3; D gene unclear. V gave up 3 bases and J gave up 1 base, with 11 bases separating them. Per the germline V gene, CDR1 is DFQATT and CDR2 is SNEGSKA (reference sequence). There are 14 residues in the CDR3. CDR3 coding DNA: TGCAGTGCTAGTCGGCGACTTGGCACAGATACGCAGTATTTT. Translated: CSASRRLGTDTQYF.

The chain links TRBV14 to TRBJ1-1; D is unclear. The CDR3 runs 13 residues. Trimming removed 2 bases from V and 7 bases from J, with 11 bases in between. In germline, CDR1 is SGHDN, CDR2 FVKESK. The CDR3 nucleotides are TGTGCCAGCAGCCAAAGTCGGTCGGGTGAAGCTTTCTTT. Translated: CASSQSRSGEAFF.